This passage covers 18 T cell receptor beta chains from one sample sequenced in a study of monozygotic twins with inflammatory bowel disease. TCRdb reworked the 5' RACE reads into one entry per CDR3 protein, no DNA. The sample holds hundreds of thousands of distinct CDR3 sequences. The sequenced material came from blood. These receptors were taken from a human donor with ulcerative colitis or Crohn's disease, or a healthy co-twin of an affected twin (not recorded which).

The chain is built from TRBV4-3 and TRBJ2-3; the TRBD2 assignment by TCRdb is unverifiable without DNA. The CDR3 sequence is 15 residues long. Germline CDR1 and CDR2: LGHNA and YSLEER. The CDR3 sequence: CASSQVLARTDTQYF.

J is TRBJ2-5 and V is TRBV5-1; no DNA is available, so the TRBD1 call from TCRdb remains unchecked. The CDR3 spans 14 residues. Germline loops: CDR1 SGHRS, CDR2 YFSETQ. The CDR3 here is CASSTGRTQETQYF.

CDR3 sequence reads: CASRAGTGVEQYF. This chain links TRBV5-1 with TRBJ2-7; TCRdb picks TRBD1, but there is no DNA to check that call. The CDR3 contains 13 residues. From germline, CDR1 is SGHRS and CDR2 YFSETQ.

This chain uses TRBV5-1 with TRBJ2-3. CDR1 and CDR2 (germline): SGHRS, YFSETQ. This CDR3 has 14 amino acids. This CDR3 reads CATRSSPSTDTQYF.

The chain joins TRBV7-2 to TRBJ2-2; the D call from TCRdb, TRBD2, cannot be confirmed without DNA. This CDR3 is built from 15 residues. The V gene's germline CDR1 is SGHTA and CDR2 FQGNSA. CDR3 residues: CASSLKVGGTGELFF.

The chain employs TRBV11-2 and TRBJ1-6; TCRdb selects TRBD1, and the lack of DNA leaves this call unchecked. Germline V gene data show CDR1 as SGHAT and CDR2 as FQNNGV. The CDR3 extends over 13 amino acids. The CDR3 loop reads CASTRLGGSPLHF.

The V gene is TRBV10-3, the J gene TRBJ2-1; checking the TCRdb D call of TRBD1 is not possible without DNA. The germline CDR1 and CDR2 sequences are ENHRY and SYGVKD. The CDR3 has 16 residues. CDR3 protein: CAISDPTSGGHNEQFF.

This chain uses TRBV19 with TRBJ2-4; there is no DNA to check the TCRdb D call of TRBD1. The CDR3 is made up of 14 amino acids. Germline V gene lookup returns CDR1 LNHDA and CDR2 SQIVND (reference sequence). CDR3 in amino acids: CASSRTERKNIQYF.

The chain recombines TRBV30 with TRBJ2-1; TCRdb gives TRBD1 as the D gene, but with no DNA this cannot be confirmed. The CDR3 totals 16 residues. Germline CDR1 and CDR2: GTSNPN and SVGIG (reference sequence). CDR3 sequence: CAWKELGTGVSNEQFF.

The chain employs TRBV24-1 and TRBJ2-1; the D gene TCRdb calls, TRBD1, cannot be checked with no DNA. The CDR3 runs 13 residues. CDR1 is KGHDR and CDR2 is SFDVKD in the germline V gene. CDR3: CATSDRGASEQFF.

CDR3 loop: CASSLNQGGLYNEQFF. The chain carries TRBV7-3 and TRBJ2-1; with no DNA, the TCRdb D assignment of TRBD1 cannot be verified. Germline V gene data show CDR1 as SGHTA and CDR2 as FQGTGA. CDR3 length: 16 amino acids.

The CDR3 is CSVEGEGAWNEQFF. V is TRBV29-1 and J is TRBJ2-1; TCRdb gives TRBD2 as the D gene, but with no DNA this cannot be confirmed. Germline CDR1 reads SQVTM; CDR2 reads ANQGSEA. The CDR3 spans 14 residues.

The chain combines TRBV5-1 with TRBJ2-1; the D call from TCRdb, TRBD2, cannot be confirmed without DNA. Per the germline V gene, CDR1 is SGHRS and CDR2 is YFSETQ. This CDR3 region has 19 residues. This chain's CDR3 is CASSTAVTSGGTSYNEQFF.

The chain employs TRBV2 and TRBJ2-3; with no DNA, the TCRdb D assignment of TRBD1 cannot be verified. Germline CDR1 SNHLY, CDR2 FYNNEI. The CDR3 totals 13 residues. CDR3 amino acids: CASPGTGPDTQYF.

The chain combines TRBV5-1 with TRBJ1-4; TCRdb selects TRBD1, and the lack of DNA leaves this call unchecked. The germline CDR1 and CDR2 sequences are SGHRS and YFSETQ. This CDR3 contains 14 residues. CDR3 in amino acids: CASSQTGTNEKLFF. The full variable domain, with the rest looked up from reference TRBV5-1 and TRBJ1-4, is KAGVTQTPRYLIKTRGQQVTLSCSPISGHRSVSWYQQTPGQGLQFLFEYFSETQRNKGNFPGRFSGRQFSNSRSEMNVSTLELGDSALYLCASSQTGTNEKLFFGSGTQLSVL.

The chain is built from TRBV7-3 and TRBJ2-3; TCRdb's D call of TRBD2 is untestable without DNA. CDR3 size: 16 residues. CDR1 is SGHTA, CDR2 FQGTGA, per germline. Here the CDR3 reads CASSPGTSGMTDTQYF.

The chain uses TRBV29-1 and TRBJ1-1. The CDR3 totals 12 residues. CDR1 and CDR2 from the germline V gene are SQVTM and ANQGSEA. The chain's CDR3 is CSVDRKKTEAFF.

The rearrangement joins TRBV29-1 to TRBJ2-7; TCRdb gives TRBD2 as the D gene, but with no DNA this cannot be confirmed. The CDR3 runs to 13 residues. Germline V lookup: CDR1 SQVTM, CDR2 ANQGSEA. The CDR3: CSVAPGLAYEQYF.